This T cell receptor beta chain was found in a study of T cells in women clearing cervical HPV infection. Study background: Cases: HPV16-related CIN3 or worse on histology, 2 invasive cancers. Study-wide points: CIN3+ cases had significantly higher TCR richness than controls; evenness did not differ.

Average input was approximately 1,200 ng genomic DNA for immunoSEQ TCR beta CDR3 amplification. TCRdb's table, derived via immunoSEQ multiplex PCR, lists solely in-frame clones and lacks some. The sample's table shows 20,000 to 30,000 clones. Points on this clone: Its antigen is not identified. With the read ending 3 residues before the CDR3 end, the germline J gene is used to fill in that end.

This CDR3 has 15 amino acids. Germline CDR1 is MRHNA and CDR2 is SNTAGT. Trimming at V came to 5 bases and at J to 0 bases, leaving 6 bases not matched to a gene. Dot-blot hybridization genotyped cervical HPV amplified with MY09/MY11 PCR. The rearrangement links TRBV6-4 to TRBJ1-2; TRBD1 agrees at 7 bases. Sequencing was performed on blood buffy coat. The TCR comes from a woman between 18 and 70 years old with a cervical HPV16 infection that either progressed to CIN3+ or cleared (not recorded which). The sequenced CDR3 bases are TGTGCCAGCAGTCTACAGGGGCTCCCTAACTATGGC. This codes for CASSLQGLPNYG. The whole CDR3 reads CASSLQGLPNYGYTF.